This record looks at one T cell receptor beta chain sequence and its context. This clone appeared once. Its antigen is still unknown. No base quality information exists; no much larger clone differs at one position. The trial excluded patients who had a history of autoimmune disease or who were on systemic immunosuppression. Peripheral blood for TCR sequencing was collected from all dose cohorts at baseline, on cycle 4 day 1, and on cycle 7 day 1. The samples were taken from a phase I, first-in-human, multicenter, open-label dose-escalation trial of ivuxolimab. Adults with locally advanced or metastatic head and neck squamous cell, hepatocellular, melanoma or renal cell carcinoma were enrolled in the trial. Before TCR sequencing, CD4+ T cells and CD8+ T cells were sorted from peripheral blood as separate populations. Sequences LNHDA (CDR1) and SQIVND (CDR2) are obtained from the germline V gene (reference sequence). The CDR3 runs 14 amino acids, cysteine and phenylalanine included. Only the CDR3 portion is preserved as DNA: 42 bases, with reading frame beginning at the first base. The V end gives up 5 bases and the J end 5 bases, leaving 6 bases in the junction not matched to a gene.

This sample is drawn from a study of OX40 agonist ivuxolimab in advanced cancers. About the study as a whole: The costimulatory receptor OX40 (CD134) was targeted by ivuxolimab, a fully human IgG2 agonistic monoclonal antibody. Intravenous ivuxolimab was administered to patients every 2 weeks at six dose levels: 0.01, 0.1, 0.3, 1.5, 3 and 10 mg/kg. Among the approximately 54 dose-escalation patients, about 19 had hepatocellular carcinoma, around 15 melanoma, 9 renal cell carcinoma and 9 head and neck cancer. A male proportion of almost 85% and a mean age of approximately 61 years, ranging from roughly 23 to 79, were recorded for the dose-escalation cohort. Patients were allowed to have had prior anti-PD-1, anti-PD-L1 or anti-CTLA-4 therapy, and 40% of the dose-escalation patients had been treated with checkpoint inhibitors. Three dose-escalation patients achieved partial responses, one with hepatocellular carcinoma and two with cutaneous melanoma. The point of sequencing TCRbeta in the periphery was to test whether ivuxolimab changed TCR sequence diversity and drove clonal T-cell expansion. The monotherapy dose-escalation portion (N of about 57 patients) of the phase I ivuxolimab trial is reported in the paper.

General conclusions and limits of the study: In the 0.1-3.0 mg/kg groups, partial responders had among the lowest normalized peripheral clonal expansion, particularly in CD8+ T cells. After ivuxolimab, more expanded clones were found on average in CD8+ T cells than in CD4+ T cells. Antigen specificity was not determined for the clonally expanded peripheral T cells. Low levels of normalized T-cell clonal expansion were also seen in some patients who did not respond. At doses of 0.1 to 3.0 mg/kg, clonal expansion of both CD4+ and CD8+ T cells in blood was seen between baseline and week 6.

To sequence the TCRbeta CDR3 region, genomic DNA was isolated from the sorted cells. The immunoSEQ Assay was used for sequencing of TCRbeta CDR3 regions. The clones in this table, taken by TCRdb from immuneACCESS, are in-frame only. Not every clone is retained; where verified, under half of the shortfall comes from an unresolved V gene, and the cause of the rest is unknown. In all, the sample holds some 80,000 clones, and approximately 85% of those were seen once. The ten biggest clones cover 25% of the sample. This chain is built from TRBV19 and TRBJ1-1; 9 junctional bases match TRBD1. Here the sequenced sample was CD4+ or CD8+ T cells sorted from blood, taken in a trial of the OX40 agonist ivuxolimab. The receptor comes from an adult with an advanced solid tumor such as melanoma, head and neck, liver or kidney cancer. The nucleotides are TGTGCCAGTAGTGGTTGGACAGGGGTAACTGAAGCTTTCTTT. Its translation reads: CASSGWTGVTEAFF.